This entry lists 16 T cell receptor beta chains sequenced from one sample in a study of T cell responses to AZD1222 COVID-19 vaccine (dated by TCRdb to the early 2020s). Receptors were amplified or captured by the immunoSEQ multiplex PCR assay. This immuneACCESS table, as held by TCRdb, lists in-frame sequences with V and J called but not all clones. Of the missing ones, under half trace to an unresolved V gene in checked studies; the others have no known cause. This sample gives fewer than 110,000 clones in total; roughly nine tenths of them show up just once. The top ten hold about 6.6% of the sample. In light of the paper, this sample's time point label describes: baseline before first vaccination. The specimen comprised peripheral blood, sampled on day 0 of AZD1222 vaccination. These receptor sequences come from an adult in good health.

The rearrangement links TRBV9 to TRBJ2-2; possible D gene TRBD1, 5 bases. Per the germline V gene, CDR1 is SGDLS and CDR2 is YYNGEE. The CDR3 loop spans 18 amino acids. V shed 0 bases and J shed 4 bases, with 19 bases lying between them. In DNA form, the CDR3 reads TGTGCCAGCAGCGTAGGGAGTGGGCAGGGCTCGCGCACCGGGGAGCTGTTTTTT. It encodes CASSVGSGQGSRTGELFF.

V gene TRBV5-1 combines with J gene TRBJ2-3, with unresolved D. Per the germline V gene, CDR1 is SGHRS and CDR2 is YFSETQ. The CDR3 has 13 residues. Trimming stripped 0 bases from V and 2 bases from J, with 4 bases between. CDR3 amino acids: CASSLELTDTQYF. CDR3 DNA sequence: TGCGCCAGCAGCTTGGAACTCACAGATACGCAGTATTTT.

This chain joins TRBV28 and TRBJ1-3, with 8 bases identical to TRBD1. With V trimmed by 10 bases and J by 6 bases, 11 bases remained unmatched. Germline V CDR1 and CDR2: MDHEN, SYDVKM. CDR3 size: 14 residues. The CDR3 DNA follows: TGTGCCACCAAAACAGGGGGAGTTGTAAACACCATATATTTT. Amino acids: CATKTGGVVNTIYF.

The chain joins TRBV13 to TRBJ1-1, with TRBD1 identical over 9 bases. The CDR3 runs to 15 residues. V shed 4 bases, J shed 1 base, and the junction held 4 bases outside the gene matches. Germline V gene lookup returns CDR1 PRHDT and CDR2 FYEKMQ (reference sequence). CDR3: CASSSRQGENTEAFF. For the CDR3, the DNA is TGTGCCAGCAGCTCCCGACAGGGGGAGAACACTGAAGCTTTCTTT.

The chain is built from TRBV3-1 (or the pseudogene TRBV3-2) and TRBJ2-2, with D maybe TRBD1 (6 bases). The CDR3 is 16 amino acids. V was clipped by 4 bases and J by 2 bases, with 14 bases between them. Germline values: CDR1 LGHDT, CDR2 YNNKEL (reference sequence). CDR3 residues: CASSRLGDTNTGELFF. The CDR3, as DNA: TGTGCCAGCAGCCGTCTCGGGGACACAAACACCGGGGAGCTGTTTTTT.

J is TRBJ1-2 and V is TRBV4-1, with D unresolved. The CDR3 runs 12 residues. The germline gives CDR1 MGHRA, CDR2 YSYEKL. Trimming cost V 4 bases and J 8 bases, with 11 bases left between them. This CDR3 is CASSRETRGYTF. The CDR3 nucleotides read TGCGCCAGCAGCCGGGAAACCCGCGGCTACACCTTC.

With regard to this clone: One end of the junction fails to match germline, which may point to a read error. The chain combines TRBV28 with TRBJ1-5; D uncertain. CDR1 and CDR2 (germline): MDHEN, SYDVKM. The CDR3 is made up of 15 amino acids. In nucleotides, the CDR3 is TGTGCCAGCAGTTTAAGACGGATAAGCACTCAGCCCCAGCATTTT. Translated, it gives CASSLRRISTQPQHF.

In its sample, this clone is medium-sized. The chain combines TRBV7-2 with TRBJ2-5; D gene unclear. Trimming cost V 1 base and J 9 bases, with 15 bases left between them. This CDR3 has 14 amino acids. The germline CDR1 and CDR2 sequences are SGHTA and FQGNSA. CDR3 nucleotides: TGTGCCAGCAGCTTAGGAGGCGGCCTCCAGGCCCAGTACTTC. It translates to CASSLGGGLQAQYF.

V gene TRBV7-2 combines with J gene TRBJ1-5, with 9 bases lining up with TRBD1. This CDR3 has 15 residues. Trimming cost V 5 bases and J 9 bases; bases outside gene matches: 11. Germline CDR1 is SGHTA and CDR2 is FQGNSA. Here the CDR3 reads CASSPRVGQGWPQHF. DNA of the CDR3: TGTGCCAGCAGCCCTAGAGTGGGACAGGGATGGCCCCAGCATTTT.

The gene calls are TRBV28 and TRBJ1-1; D is uncertain. V lost 4 bases to trimming and J lost 0 bases, with 9 bases between them. This CDR3 has 14 residues. Germline-derived CDR1 and CDR2 are MDHEN and SYDVKM. The CDR3 region has the DNA TGTGCCAGCAGTTCACAACGGATGAACACTGAAGCTTTCTTT. This translates into CASSSQRMNTEAFF.

J is TRBJ2-2 and V is TRBV5-1, with unresolved D. V lost 6 bases, J lost 0 bases, and 9 bases lay in between. The CDR3 has 14 amino acids. CDR1 is SGHRS and CDR2 is YFSETQ in the germline V gene. DNA for the CDR3: TGCGCCAGCATGGTCGACACGAACACCGGGGAGCTGTTTTTT. Translating it yields CASMVDTNTGELFF.

CDR3 sequence (DNA): TGTGCCAGCAGTTTATTCCCCCCAGGGGCACCCCGGGGCTACACCTTC. It encodes CASSLFPPGAPRGYTF. The chain is built from TRBV28 and TRBJ1-2; TRBD1 is a possible D gene (6 bases). The CDR3 has 16 amino acids. Germline V CDR1 and CDR2: MDHEN, SYDVKM. V was shortened by 1 base and J by 8 bases, with 20 bases between the two germline ends.

J is TRBJ2-7 and V is TRBV7-2; D is uncertain. The CDR3 is made up of 13 amino acids. Trimming left V 1 base short and J 5 bases short, with 9 bases between. The germline gives CDR1 SGHTA, CDR2 FQGNSA. The chain's CDR3 is CASSLVGRNEQYF. CDR3 sequence (DNA): TGTGCCAGCAGCTTAGTAGGACGGAACGAGCAGTACTTC.

The chain couples TRBV2 to TRBJ1-5, with D unresolved. Germline V gene lookup returns CDR1 SNHLY and CDR2 FYNNEI. V was pared by 3 bases and J by 0 bases, with 9 bases between. The CDR3 consists of 15 residues. The CDR3 is CASSDQRGSNQPQHF. As DNA, the CDR3 is TGTGCCAGCAGTGACCAACGAGGTAGCAATCAGCCCCAGCATTTT. Using reference TRBV2 and TRBJ1-5 for the parts outside the CDR3, the full variable domain is EPEVTQTPSHQVTQMGQEVILRCVPISNHLYFYWYRQILGQKVEFLVSFYNNEISEKSEIFDDQFSVERPDGSNFTLKIRSTKLEDSAMYFCASSDQRGSNQPQHFGDGTRLSIL.

In its sample, this clone was seen a few times. This rearrangement joins TRBV6-5 to TRBJ1-2; 7 positions match TRBD1. The ends lost 6 bases at V and 6 bases at J; junction bases unmatched: 7. Germline V CDR1 and CDR2: MNHEY, SVGAGI. The CDR3 runs to 13 residues. The CDR3 reads CASRTRDRDGYTF. The CDR3 DNA reads TGTGCCAGCAGGACACGGGACAGAGATGGCTACACCTTC.

The chain combines TRBV6-5 with TRBJ1-2, with TRBD1 matching over 9 bases. V trimming: 2 bases; J trimming: 8 bases; junction bases outside the gene matches: 9. CDR1 is MNHEY and CDR2 is SVGAGI in the germline V gene. CDR3 length equals 15 residues. The DNA for the CDR3 is TGTGCCAGCAGTTACACCCCACAGGGGGCAGGAGGCTACACCTTC. This translates into CASSYTPQGAGGYTF.